This T cell receptor beta chain was sequenced for a study of T-cell memory formation after mild COVID-19. Study context: The two donors had largely donor-specific TCR clusters.

This CDR3 spans 13 amino acids. Trimming stripped 6 bases from V and 0 bases from J, with 12 bases between. Germline V gene sequence: CDR1 DFQATT, CDR2 SNEGSKA (reference sequence). From the 5' RACE reads, TCRdb called clonotypes with MiXCR, one entry per CDR3 protein. The repertoire consists of about 410,000 distinct CDR3 sequences, with about a quarter occurring once and the leading ten covering 13%. This chain uses TRBV20-1 with TRBJ2-7; tentatively, D is TRBD2 (6 bases). The sequence was obtained from an adult woman who had mild COVID-19 (a few samples of this study predate the infection). Cell type and time point are not known. Sequenced sample: PBMCs or a T cell subset sorted from them (not recorded which). In DNA, the CDR3 is TGCAGTGCAAAGGGACTGATCTCCTACGAGCAGTACTTC. It encodes CSAKGLISYEQYF.